This T cell receptor beta chain is from a study of patients and donors after allogeneic stem cell transplantation (dated by TCRdb to about 2020). In its sample, this clonotype was seen a few times. The target of this receptor is not known. One base away there is no much larger clone; base qualities are not given. Libraries were prepared through RT-PCR. TCRdb records NextSeq 550 as the sequencer. The public sequencing data were trimmed at Q25 with fastp and processed into clonotypes with MiXCR by TCRdb, which kept only in-frame beta chains. Rows are unified per CDR3 protein, each entry keeping the most common DNA and genes. The sample table records some 200,000 distinct CDR3 sequences; 41% of these occur just once. Clones ranked in the top ten supply less than 40% of the sample. The CDR3 sequence holds 14 residues, the cysteine and phenylalanine included. Only CDR3 DNA remains: 42 bases, in frame from the first base. The germline V gene sets CDR1 to SGHDT and CDR2 to YYEEEE. V gives up 4 bases and J gives up 3 bases, and the segment between their germline ends measures 14 bases.

The source is a human donor who was either an allogeneic HSCT recipient or a stem cell or donor lymphocyte infusion donor (not recorded which). It is not recorded whose cells these are; they may come from a transplant donor. The V and J genes are TRBV5-6 and TRBJ2-7, with the D gene uncertain. Specimen: blood, either unsorted or a sorted T cell fraction (not recorded which). Read as DNA, the sequence is TGTGCCAGCAGCCCTAAGAACATCTACTACGAGCAGTACTTC. Translated, it reads CASSPKNIYYEQYF.